The 20 T cell receptor beta chains given below trace back to one sample, sequenced in a study of T cell responses to AZD1222 COVID-19 vaccine. This table comes from immunoSEQ multiplex PCR, and its TCRdb copy is limited to in-frame clones, with some not included. The table has some 97,000 clones, approximately 87% seen once. The source was peripheral blood, collected on day 0 of MenACWY control vaccination. These receptors were collected from an adult in good health.

V is TRBV6-2 or TRBV6-3 and J is TRBJ2-7, with 8 bases matching TRBD2. The germline CDR1 and CDR2 sequences are MNHEY and SVGEGT. V was pared by 2 bases and J by 3 bases, with 15 bases of the junction left unmatched. This CDR3 contains 18 residues. CDR3 protein: CASSYQAGATSYLYEQYF. The CDR3 DNA reads as TGTGCCAGCAGTTACCAAGCGGGGGCTACCTCCTATCTCTACGAGCAGTACTTC.

This clone has more than one count but fewer than ten. The J gene is TRBJ1-1, the V gene TRBV30; weak D call: TRBD1 (6 bases). V was clipped by 8 bases and J by 0 bases, with 13 bases between them. CDR3 length: 13 amino acids. Germline CDR1 is GTSNPN and CDR2 is SVGIG (reference sequence). The CDR3 sequence is CARTDRMNTEAFF. In nucleotides, the CDR3 is TGTGCCCGAACAGACAGGATGAACACTGAAGCTTTCTTT.

V usage is TRBV28 and J usage is TRBJ1-2, with D unresolved. V was cut by 3 bases and J by 4 bases, with 6 bases left in between. The CDR3 consists of 12 residues. CDR1 and CDR2 (germline): MDHEN, SYDVKM. The CDR3 nucleotides are TGTGCCAGCAGTTTTGAAGGCTATGGCTACACCTTC. It codes for CASSFEGYGYTF.

This clone was observed a few times. The chain joins TRBV3-1 (or the pseudogene TRBV3-2) to TRBJ1-3; D possibly corresponds to TRBD1 (6 bases). The CDR3 extends over 17 amino acids. Germline assignment: CDR1 LGHDT and CDR2 YNNKEL (reference sequence). V dropped 10 bases and J dropped 1 base, with 23 bases sitting between them. The CDR3 region has the DNA TGTGCCACCCAGCCAATTCTTCACAGGGTTTCTGGAAACACCATATATTTT. This sequence encodes CATQPILHRVSGNTIYF.

This chain links TRBV9 with TRBJ2-3, with D possibly being TRBD2 (6 bases). V gave up 4 bases and J gave up 0 bases, with 9 bases separating them. Per germline, CDR1 SGDLS and CDR2 YYNGEE. This CDR3 region has 14 residues. The CDR3 loop reads CASSPGLSTDTQYF. The CDR3 region has the DNA TGTGCCAGCAGCCCGGGACTCAGCACAGATACGCAGTATTTT.

This chain links TRBV9 with TRBJ2-5; TRBD2 matches 8 bases. V shed 0 bases, J shed 14 bases, and the junction held 9 bases outside the gene matches. The CDR3 extends over 13 amino acids. Per germline, CDR1 SGDLS and CDR2 YYNGEE. CDR3 sequence reads: CASSVDIAGYQYF. CDR3 sequence (DNA): TGTGCCAGCAGCGTAGATATAGCGGGGTACCAATACTTC. The entire variable domain, with the rest obtained from reference TRBV9 and TRBJ2-5, is as follows: DSGVTQTPKHLITATGQRVTLRCSPRSGDLSVYWYQQSLDQGLQFLIQYYNGEERAKGNILERFSAQQFPDLHSELNLSSLELGDSALYFCASSVDIAGYQYFGPGTRLLVL.

J is TRBJ2-1 and V is TRBV4-3; D is perhaps TRBD1 (6 bases). CDR3 length: 16 residues. Trimming stripped 2 bases from V and 9 bases from J, with 20 bases between. In germline, CDR1 is LGHNA, CDR2 YSLEER. The DNA of the CDR3 is TGCGCCAGCAGCCAATCTCTATCGGGACAAAGTCGTGAGCAGTTCTTC. It codes for CASSQSLSGQSREQFF.

This clone was counted a single time. The chain joins TRBV2 to TRBJ2-1, with 9 bases aligning to TRBD2. The V gene's germline CDR1 is SNHLY and CDR2 FYNNEI. J lost 4 bases, V lost 7 bases, and 2 bases had no gene match. This CDR3 comprises 13 residues. CDR3 bases: TGTGCCAGCACTAGCGGGATATACAATGAGCAGTTCTTC. The encoded protein is CASTSGIYNEQFF. The whole variable domain, remainder taken from reference TRBV2 and TRBJ2-1, is EPEVTQTPSHQVTQMGQEVILRCVPISNHLYFYWYRQILGQKVEFLVSFYNNEISEKSEIFDDQFSVERPDGSNFTLKIRSTKLEDSAMYFCASTSGIYNEQFFGPGTRLTVL.

The chain couples TRBV12-3 or TRBV12-4 to TRBJ2-7; 7 bases line up with TRBD1. V lost 4 bases, J lost 2 bases, and 2 bases stayed unmatched. The CDR3 runs to 13 residues. In DNA form, the CDR3 reads TGTGCCAGCAGTTCCGACAGGGCCTACGAGCAGTACTTC. This sequence encodes CASSSDRAYEQYF.

The V call is TRBV2, the J call TRBJ1-5; tentative D call: TRBD1 (6 bases). CDR1 and CDR2 from the germline V gene are SNHLY and FYNNEI. Between the trimmed V and J ends, which lost 6 bases and 5 bases, there was a span of 14 bases. The CDR3 totals 14 residues. CDR3 in DNA: TGTGCCAGCAGCGGACAGCTTGGGGATCAGCCCCAGCATTTT. It specifies CASSGQLGDQPQHF.

V and J are TRBV28 and TRBJ1-2; D may be TRBD1 (5 bases). Germline V lookup: CDR1 MDHEN, CDR2 SYDVKM. The CDR3 spans 16 residues. The germline V and J ends were trimmed by 4 bases and 9 bases, with 24 bases remaining between them. The CDR3 DNA sequence: TGTGCCAGCAGTTCCGCCTTTCGGGGGGGAAAGGGGCGCTACACCTTC. It yields the protein CASSSAFRGGKGRYTF.

This clone occurred once. The chain joins TRBV2 to TRBJ2-7; D call uncertain. Germline CDR1 is SNHLY and CDR2 is FYNNEI. Trimming cost V 3 bases and J 3 bases, with 0 bases left between them. This CDR3 is built from 10 residues. The CDR3 here is CASSDYEQYF. The CDR3 DNA follows: TGTGCCAGCAGTGACTACGAGCAGTACTTC.

The J gene is TRBJ1-4, the V gene TRBV19; no definite D call. The germline gives CDR1 LNHDA, CDR2 SQIVND (reference sequence). With 1 base removed from V and 8 bases from J, the gap between germline ends came to 8 bases. The CDR3 totals 13 residues. CDR3 in DNA: TGTGCCAGTAGTATAGGGCAGGTGGAAAAACTGTTTTTT. Protein: CASSIGQVEKLFF.

This clone came up a few times. The chain carries TRBV5-1 and TRBJ2-3, with 8 bases identical to TRBD2. The junction had 10 bases not matched to a gene; V was cut back by 0 bases and J by 1 base. Germline assignment: CDR1 SGHRS and CDR2 YFSETQ. There are 18 residues in the CDR3. CDR3 protein: CASSLEGSGSGGTDTQYF. CDR3 in DNA: TGCGCCAGCAGCTTGGAGGGGAGCGGGAGTGGTGGCACAGATACGCAGTATTTT.

This sequence joins TRBV5-5 and TRBJ2-1; tentatively, D is TRBD2 (5 bases). The CDR3 consists of 17 residues. Germline V gene lookup returns CDR1 SGHKS and CDR2 YYEKEE (reference sequence). Trimming left V 0 bases short and J 7 bases short, with 20 bases between. The CDR3 here is CASSLAGGNALVNEQFF. The CDR3, as DNA: TGTGCCAGCAGCTTGGCTGGAGGCAACGCTCTAGTTAATGAGCAGTTCTTC.

The V call is TRBV7-2, the J call TRBJ1-3; D possibly corresponds to TRBD1 (5 bases). The CDR3 is made up of 17 amino acids. V lost 0 bases and J lost 0, with 12 bases in between. The germline gives CDR1 SGHTA, CDR2 FQGNSA. DNA for the CDR3: TGTGCCAGCAGCTTAGCTCCTCAGGGCTTCTCTGGAAACACCATATATTTT. It encodes CASSLAPQGFSGNTIYF. The whole variable domain, remainder taken from reference TRBV7-2 and TRBJ1-3, is GAGVSQSPSNKVTEKGKDVELRCDPISGHTALYWYRQSLGQGLEFLIYFQGNSAPDKSGLPSDRFSAERTGGSVSTLTIQRTQQEDSAVYLCASSLAPQGFSGNTIYFGEGSWLTVV.

The chain uses TRBV6-5 and TRBJ2-1; TRBD1 matches at 7 bases. Germline V gene sequence: CDR1 MNHEY, CDR2 SVGAGI. The CDR3 consists of 14 residues. The V gene end was trimmed by 6 bases and the J gene end by 4 bases; junction bases not matched to a gene: 6. CDR3 region: CASSRDRTYNEQFF. The CDR3, as DNA: TGTGCCAGCAGCCGGGACAGAACATACAATGAGCAGTTCTTC.

V gene TRBV19 combines with J gene TRBJ2-7; D ambiguous. The CDR3 extends over 14 amino acids. From germline, CDR1 is LNHDA and CDR2 SQIVND (reference sequence). V lost 3 bases and J 6 bases, leaving 15 bases between the germline ends. The CDR3 is CASSMYPKAPEQYF. For the CDR3, the DNA is TGTGCCAGTAGTATGTACCCGAAGGCTCCCGAGCAGTACTTC.

The chain has TRBV7-2 and TRBJ1-2; the D is unclear. The CDR3 length is 12 residues. The ends were cut back, 5 bases at V and 5 bases at J, with 9 bases in the middle. Per the germline V gene, CDR1 is SGHTA and CDR2 is FQGNSA. CDR3 in DNA: TGTGCCAGCAGCCCGGACGGGTATGGCTACACCTTC. Protein sequence: CASSPDGYGYTF. Using reference TRBV7-2 and TRBJ1-2 for the parts outside the CDR3, the full variable domain is GAGVSQSPSNKVTEKGKDVELRCDPISGHTALYWYRQSLGQGLEFLIYFQGNSAPDKSGLPSDRFSAERTGGSVSTLTIQRTQQEDSAVYLCASSPDGYGYTFGSGTRLTVV.

This clone was counted a single time. This chain joins TRBV5-5 and TRBJ1-5; D gene uncertain. The CDR3 runs to 16 residues. The ends were cut back, 1 base at V and 1 base at J, with 12 bases in the middle. The germline gives CDR1 SGHKS, CDR2 YYEKEE (reference sequence). CDR3: CASSLSGLSSNQPQHF. CDR3 bases: TGTGCCAGCAGCTTGAGTGGACTTTCCAGCAATCAGCCCCAGCATTTT.